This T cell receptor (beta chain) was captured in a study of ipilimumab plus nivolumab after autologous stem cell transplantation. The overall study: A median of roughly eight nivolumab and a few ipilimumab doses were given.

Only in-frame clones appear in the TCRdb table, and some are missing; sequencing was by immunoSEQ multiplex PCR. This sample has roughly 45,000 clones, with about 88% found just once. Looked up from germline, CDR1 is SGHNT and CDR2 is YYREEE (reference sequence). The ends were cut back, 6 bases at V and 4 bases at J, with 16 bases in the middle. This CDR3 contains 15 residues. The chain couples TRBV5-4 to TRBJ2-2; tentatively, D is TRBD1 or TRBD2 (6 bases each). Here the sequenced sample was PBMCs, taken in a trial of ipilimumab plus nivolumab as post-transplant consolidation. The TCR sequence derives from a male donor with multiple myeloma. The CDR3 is CASTSRGRGTGELFF. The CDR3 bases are TGTGCCAGCACCTCCCGGGGGCGGGGCACCGGGGAGCTGTTTTTT.